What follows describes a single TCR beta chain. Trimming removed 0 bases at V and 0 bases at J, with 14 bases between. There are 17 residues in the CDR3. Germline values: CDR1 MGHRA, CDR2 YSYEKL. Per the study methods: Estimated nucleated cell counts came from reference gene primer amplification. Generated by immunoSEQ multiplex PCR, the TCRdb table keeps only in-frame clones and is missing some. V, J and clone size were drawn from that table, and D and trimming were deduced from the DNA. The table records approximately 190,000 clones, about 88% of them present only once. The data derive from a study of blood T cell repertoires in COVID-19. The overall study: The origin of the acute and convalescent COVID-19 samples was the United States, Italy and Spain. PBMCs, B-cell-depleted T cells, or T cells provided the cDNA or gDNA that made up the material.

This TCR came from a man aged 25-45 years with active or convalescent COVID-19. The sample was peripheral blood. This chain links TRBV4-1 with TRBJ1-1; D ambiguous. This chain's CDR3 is CASSQDRRGIMNTEAFF. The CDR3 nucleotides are TGCGCCAGCAGCCAAGATCGGCGGGGAATTATGAACACTGAAGCTTTCTTT.